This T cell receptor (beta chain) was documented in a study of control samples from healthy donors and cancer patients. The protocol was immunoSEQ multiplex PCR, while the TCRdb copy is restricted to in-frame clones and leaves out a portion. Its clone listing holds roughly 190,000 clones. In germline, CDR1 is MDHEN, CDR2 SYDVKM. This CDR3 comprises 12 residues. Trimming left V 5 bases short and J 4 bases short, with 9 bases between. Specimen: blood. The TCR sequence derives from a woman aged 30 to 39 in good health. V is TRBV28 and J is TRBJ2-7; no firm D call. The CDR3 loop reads CASSRAVYEQYF. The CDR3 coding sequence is TGTGCCAGCAGTAGGGCGGTGTACGAGCAGTACTTC.